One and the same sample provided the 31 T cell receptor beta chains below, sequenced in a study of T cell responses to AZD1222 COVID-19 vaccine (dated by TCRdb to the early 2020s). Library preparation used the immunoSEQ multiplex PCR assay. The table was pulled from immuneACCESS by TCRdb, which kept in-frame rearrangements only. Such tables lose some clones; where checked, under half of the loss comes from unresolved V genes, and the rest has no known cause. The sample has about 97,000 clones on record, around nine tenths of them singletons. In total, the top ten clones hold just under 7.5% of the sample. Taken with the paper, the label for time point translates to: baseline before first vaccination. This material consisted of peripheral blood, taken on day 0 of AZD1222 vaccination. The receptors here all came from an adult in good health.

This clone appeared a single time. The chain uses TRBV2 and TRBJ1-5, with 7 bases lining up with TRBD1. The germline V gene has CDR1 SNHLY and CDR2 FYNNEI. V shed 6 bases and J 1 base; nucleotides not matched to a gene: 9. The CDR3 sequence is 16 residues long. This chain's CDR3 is CASREQGRLSNQPQHF. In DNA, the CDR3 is TGTGCCAGCAGGGAACAGGGGAGGTTAAGCAATCAGCCCCAGCATTTT.

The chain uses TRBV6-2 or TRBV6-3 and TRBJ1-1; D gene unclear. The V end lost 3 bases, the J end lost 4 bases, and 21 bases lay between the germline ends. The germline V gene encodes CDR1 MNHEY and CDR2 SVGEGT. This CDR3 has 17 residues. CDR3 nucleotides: TGTGCCAGCAGTTATTATCGGGCGGGAGGCGGCGGCACTGAAGCTTTCTTT. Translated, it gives CASSYYRAGGGGTEAFF.

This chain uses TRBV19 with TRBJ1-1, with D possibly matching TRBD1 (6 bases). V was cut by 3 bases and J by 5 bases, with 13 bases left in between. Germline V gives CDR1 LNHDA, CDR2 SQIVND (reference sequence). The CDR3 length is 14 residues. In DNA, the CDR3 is TGTGCCAGTAGTATTTTTGCAGGGACAACTGAAGCTTTCTTT. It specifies CASSIFAGTTEAFF.

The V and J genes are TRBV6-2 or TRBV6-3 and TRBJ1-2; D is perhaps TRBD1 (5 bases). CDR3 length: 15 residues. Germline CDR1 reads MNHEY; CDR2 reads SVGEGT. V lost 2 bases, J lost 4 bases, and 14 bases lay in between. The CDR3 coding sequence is TGTGCCAGCAGTTACCCGGGACGGGTTAGCTATGGCTACACCTTC. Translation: CASSYPGRVSYGYTF.

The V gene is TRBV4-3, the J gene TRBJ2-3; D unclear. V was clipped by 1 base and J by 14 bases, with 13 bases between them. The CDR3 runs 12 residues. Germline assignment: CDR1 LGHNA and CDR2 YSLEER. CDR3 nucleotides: TGCGCCAGCAGCCAAGGGGATCCCGACTCGTATTTT. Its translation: CASSQGDPDSYF.

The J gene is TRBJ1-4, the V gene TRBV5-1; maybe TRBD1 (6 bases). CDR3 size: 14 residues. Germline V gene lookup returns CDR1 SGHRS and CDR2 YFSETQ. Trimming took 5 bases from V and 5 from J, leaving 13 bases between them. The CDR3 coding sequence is TGCGCCAGCAGGTCAGCAGGGGACAATGAAAAACTGTTTTTT. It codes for CASRSAGDNEKLFF.

For the CDR3, the DNA is TGTGCCAGCAGCTTGTTGACAGGCTATAATTCACCCCTCCACTTT. Its translation is CASSLLTGYNSPLHF. The chain links TRBV5-5 to TRBJ1-6; tentatively, D is TRBD1 (6 bases). V was cut by 1 base and J by 3 bases, with 8 bases left in between. Germline-derived CDR1 and CDR2 are SGHKS and YYEKEE (reference sequence). The CDR3 contains 15 residues. Together with reference TRBV5-5 and TRBJ1-6, the CDR3 gives the full variable domain: DAGVTQSPTHLIKTRGQQVTLRCSPISGHKSVSWYQQVLGQGPQFIFQYYEKEERGRGNFPDRFSARQFPNYSSELNVNALLLGDSALYLCASSLLTGYNSPLHFGNGTRLTVT.

The CDR3 DNA reads TGTGCCAGCAGTGAATCGGACCGCAGGTTCTACGAGCAGTACTTC. This gives the protein CASSESDRRFYEQYF. This chain joins TRBV25-1 and TRBJ2-7, with no clear D. The germline CDR1 and CDR2 sequences are MGHDK and SYGVNS. The CDR3 spans 15 residues. V lost 1 base and J lost 3, with 13 bases in between.

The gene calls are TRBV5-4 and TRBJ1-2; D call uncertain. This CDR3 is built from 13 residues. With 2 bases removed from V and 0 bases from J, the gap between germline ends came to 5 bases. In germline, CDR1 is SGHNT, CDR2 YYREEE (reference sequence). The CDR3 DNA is TGTGCCAGCAGCTTTAGTGCTAACTATGGCTACACCTTC. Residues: CASSFSANYGYTF.

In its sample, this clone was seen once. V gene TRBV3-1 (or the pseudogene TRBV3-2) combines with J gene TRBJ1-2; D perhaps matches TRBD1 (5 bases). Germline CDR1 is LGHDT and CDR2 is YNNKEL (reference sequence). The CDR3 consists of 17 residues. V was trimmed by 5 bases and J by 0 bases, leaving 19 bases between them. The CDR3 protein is CASSGRDGHYANYGYTF. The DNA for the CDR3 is TGTGCCAGCAGCGGCCGGGACGGCCACTATGCTAACTATGGCTACACCTTC.

CDR3 residues: CASSIGQVHYEQYF. The CDR3 nucleotides are TGTGCCAGTAGTATTGGCCAGGTCCACTACGAGCAGTACTTC. This chain links TRBV19 with TRBJ2-7; no definite D call. V shed 3 bases and J shed 3 bases, with 12 bases lying between them. The V gene's germline CDR1 is LNHDA and CDR2 SQIVND (reference sequence). The CDR3 is made up of 14 amino acids. The entire variable domain, with the rest obtained from reference TRBV19 and TRBJ2-7, is as follows: DGGITQSPKYLFRKEGQNVTLSCEQNLNHDAMYWYRQDPGQGLRLIYYSQIVNDFQKGDIAEGYSVSREKKESFPLTVTSAQKNPTAFYLCASSIGQVHYEQYFGPGTRLTVT.

The CDR3 loop is CASSRTVGETQYF. CDR3 bases: TGCGCCAGCAGCCGCACAGTCGGAGAGACCCAGTACTTC. This chain links TRBV4-1 with TRBJ2-5; D gene uncertain. The V end lost 4 bases, the J end lost 4 bases, and 10 bases lay between the germline ends. The CDR3 is made up of 13 amino acids. Germline V gene data show CDR1 as MGHRA and CDR2 as YSYEKL.

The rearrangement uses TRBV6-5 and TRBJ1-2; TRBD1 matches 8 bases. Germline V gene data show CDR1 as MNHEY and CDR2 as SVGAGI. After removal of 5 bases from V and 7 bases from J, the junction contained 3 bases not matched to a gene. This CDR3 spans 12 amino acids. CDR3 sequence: CASSRDRGGYTF. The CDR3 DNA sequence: TGTGCCAGCAGTCGAGACAGGGGTGGCTACACCTTC.

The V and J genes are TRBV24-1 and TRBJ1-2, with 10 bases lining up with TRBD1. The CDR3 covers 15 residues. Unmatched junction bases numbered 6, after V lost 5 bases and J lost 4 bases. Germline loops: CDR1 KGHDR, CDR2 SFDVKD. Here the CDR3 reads CATSARDRGTYGYTF. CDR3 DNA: TGTGCCACCAGTGCCCGGGACAGGGGCACCTATGGCTACACCTTC.

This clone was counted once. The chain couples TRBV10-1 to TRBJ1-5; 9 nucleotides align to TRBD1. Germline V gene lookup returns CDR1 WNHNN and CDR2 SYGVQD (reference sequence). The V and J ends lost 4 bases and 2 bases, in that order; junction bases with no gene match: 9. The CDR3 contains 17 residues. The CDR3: CASSGPGTGCGNQPQHF. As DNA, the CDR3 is TGCGCCAGCAGTGGGCCGGGGACAGGGTGCGGCAATCAGCCCCAGCATTTT.

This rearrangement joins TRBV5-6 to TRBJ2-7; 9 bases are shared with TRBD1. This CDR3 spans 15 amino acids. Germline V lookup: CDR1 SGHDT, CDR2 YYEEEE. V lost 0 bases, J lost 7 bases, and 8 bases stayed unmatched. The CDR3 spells CASSLVGTGPREQYF. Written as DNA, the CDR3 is TGTGCCAGCAGCTTGGTTGGGACAGGGCCTAGGGAGCAGTACTTC.

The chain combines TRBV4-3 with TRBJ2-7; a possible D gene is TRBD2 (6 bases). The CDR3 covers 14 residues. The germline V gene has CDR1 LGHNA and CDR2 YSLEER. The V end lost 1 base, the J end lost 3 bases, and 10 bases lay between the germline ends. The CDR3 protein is CASSQVGGDYEQYF. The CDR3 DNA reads TGCGCCAGCAGCCAAGTTGGCGGGGACTACGAGCAGTACTTC.

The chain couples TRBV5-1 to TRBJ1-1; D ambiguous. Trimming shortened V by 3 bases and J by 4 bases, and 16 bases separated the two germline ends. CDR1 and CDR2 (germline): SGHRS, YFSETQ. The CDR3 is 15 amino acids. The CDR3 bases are TGCGCCAGCAGCTACACCTCAGGCACGGGCACTGAAGCTTTCTTT. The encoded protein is CASSYTSGTGTEAFF. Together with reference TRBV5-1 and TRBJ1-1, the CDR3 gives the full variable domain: KAGVTQTPRYLIKTRGQQVTLSCSPISGHRSVSWYQQTPGQGLQFLFEYFSETQRNKGNFPGRFSGRQFSNSRSEMNVSTLELGDSALYLCASSYTSGTGTEAFFGQGTRLTVV.

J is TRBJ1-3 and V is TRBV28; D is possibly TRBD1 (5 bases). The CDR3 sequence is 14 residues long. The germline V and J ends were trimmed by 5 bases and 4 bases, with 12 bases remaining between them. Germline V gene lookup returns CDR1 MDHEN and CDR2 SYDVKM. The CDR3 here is CASSPTGEGNTIYF. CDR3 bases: TGTGCCAGCAGTCCAACAGGTGAAGGAAACACCATATATTTT. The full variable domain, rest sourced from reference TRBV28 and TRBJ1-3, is DVKVTQSSRYLVKRTGEKVFLECVQDMDHENMFWYRQDPGLGLRLIYFSYDVKMKEKGDIPEGYSVSREKKERFSLILESASTNQTSMYLCASSPTGEGNTIYFGEGSWLTVV.

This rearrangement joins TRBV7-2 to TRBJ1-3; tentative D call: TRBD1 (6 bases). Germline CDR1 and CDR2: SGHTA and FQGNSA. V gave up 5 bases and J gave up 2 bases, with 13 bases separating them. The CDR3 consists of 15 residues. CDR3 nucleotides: TGTGCCAGCAGCCCCCGGGGGGGCACTGGAAACACCATATATTTT. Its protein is CASSPRGGTGNTIYF.

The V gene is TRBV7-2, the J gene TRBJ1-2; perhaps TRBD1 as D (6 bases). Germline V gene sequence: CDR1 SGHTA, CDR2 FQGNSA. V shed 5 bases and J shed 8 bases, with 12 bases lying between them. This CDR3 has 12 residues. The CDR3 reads CASSNRVDGYTF. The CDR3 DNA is TGTGCCAGCAGCAACAGGGTAGACGGCTACACCTTC.

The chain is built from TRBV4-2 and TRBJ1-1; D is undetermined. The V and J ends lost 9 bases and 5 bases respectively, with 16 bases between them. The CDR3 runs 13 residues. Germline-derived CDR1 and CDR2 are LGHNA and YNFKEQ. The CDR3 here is CASSLSQRTEAFF. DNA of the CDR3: TGTGCCAGTTCGCTATCCCAGAGGACTGAAGCTTTCTTT.

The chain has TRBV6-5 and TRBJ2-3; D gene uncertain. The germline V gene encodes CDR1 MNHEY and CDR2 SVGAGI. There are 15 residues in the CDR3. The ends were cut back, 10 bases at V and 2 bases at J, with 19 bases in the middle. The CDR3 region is CATQETPRVTDTQYF. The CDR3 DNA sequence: TGTGCCACGCAAGAGACACCTCGGGTCACAGATACGCAGTATTTT.

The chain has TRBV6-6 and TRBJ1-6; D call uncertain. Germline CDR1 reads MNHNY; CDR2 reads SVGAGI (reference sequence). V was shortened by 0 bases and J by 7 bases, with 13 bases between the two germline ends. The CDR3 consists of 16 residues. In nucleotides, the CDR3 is TGTGCCAGCAGTTACTCCTTTGGGGTGGGAAATTCACCCCTCCACTTT. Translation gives CASSYSFGVGNSPLHF.

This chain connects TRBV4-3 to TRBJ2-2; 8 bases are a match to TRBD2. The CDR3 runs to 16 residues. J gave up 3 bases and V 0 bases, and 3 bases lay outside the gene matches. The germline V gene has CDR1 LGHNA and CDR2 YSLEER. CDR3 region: CASSQEPSGYTGELFF. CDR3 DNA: TGCGCCAGCAGCCAAGAGCCTAGCGGGTACACCGGGGAGCTGTTTTTT.

For the CDR3, the DNA is TGTGCCAGCCGTCGTCCTGGGAACGAGCAGTACTTC. This translates into CASRRPGNEQYF. V is TRBV5-4 and J is TRBJ2-7; D unclear. Trimming left V 7 bases short and J 5 bases short, with 13 bases between. The CDR3 runs 12 residues. Germline V gene lookup returns CDR1 SGHNT and CDR2 YYREEE (reference sequence).

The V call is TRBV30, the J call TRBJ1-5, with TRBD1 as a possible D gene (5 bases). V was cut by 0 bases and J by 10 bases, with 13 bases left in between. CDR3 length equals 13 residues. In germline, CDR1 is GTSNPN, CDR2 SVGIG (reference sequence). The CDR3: CAWSVVGQGPQHF. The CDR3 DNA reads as TGTGCCTGGAGTGTAGTTGGCCAGGGTCCCCAGCATTTT.

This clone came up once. CDR3 in amino acids: CASSYSMAVEKLFF. The CDR3 DNA reads TGTGCCAGCAGTTACTCGATGGCAGTTGAAAAACTGTTTTTT. The rearrangement links TRBV6-5 to TRBJ1-4; D gene ambiguous. The V gene's germline CDR1 is MNHEY and CDR2 SVGAGI. V was clipped by 0 bases and J by 7 bases, with 9 bases between them. The CDR3 extends over 14 amino acids.

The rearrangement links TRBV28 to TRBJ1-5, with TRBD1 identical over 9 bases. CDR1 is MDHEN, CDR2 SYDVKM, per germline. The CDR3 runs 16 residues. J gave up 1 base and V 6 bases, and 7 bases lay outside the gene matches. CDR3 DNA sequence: TGTGCCAGCAGATCTGGGACAGGGCACAGCAATCAGCCCCAGCATTTT. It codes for CASRSGTGHSNQPQHF.

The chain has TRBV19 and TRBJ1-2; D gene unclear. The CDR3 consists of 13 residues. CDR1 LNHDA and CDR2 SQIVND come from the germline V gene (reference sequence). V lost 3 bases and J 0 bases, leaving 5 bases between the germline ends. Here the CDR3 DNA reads TGTGCCAGTAGTATGCCGTCTAACTATGGCTACACCTTC. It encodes CASSMPSNYGYTF.

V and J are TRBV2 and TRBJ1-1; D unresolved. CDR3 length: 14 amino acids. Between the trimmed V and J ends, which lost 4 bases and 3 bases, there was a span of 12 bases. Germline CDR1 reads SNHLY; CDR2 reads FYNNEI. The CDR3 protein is CASSAERAHTEAFF. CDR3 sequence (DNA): TGTGCCAGCAGTGCGGAGAGGGCTCACACTGAAGCTTTCTTT.